Below are 25 T cell receptor beta chains sequenced from a single sample in a study of PD-1 blockade in mismatch repair-deficient tumors. The repertoire was sequenced with immunoSEQ multiplex PCR; TCRdb's copy has only in-frame clones and lacks some. The sample has some 70,000 clones, about 78% seen once. The sample here was peripheral blood, taken 2 weeks after starting pembrolizumab. The receptor set was obtained from an adult with mismatch repair-deficient cancer.

This rearrangement joins TRBV5-4 to TRBJ1-2; D gene ambiguous. CDR3 length equals 15 residues. V shed 2 bases and J shed 1 base, with 12 bases lying between them. The V gene's germline CDR1 is SGHNT and CDR2 YYREEE (reference sequence). The CDR3 DNA reads TGTGCCAGCAGCTTCGGCCAGCGGGATAACTATGGCTACACCTTC. This gives the protein CASSFGQRDNYGYTF.

The V gene is TRBV19, the J gene TRBJ2-5; either TRBD1 or TRBD2 may fit D (7 bases each). The CDR3 length is 14 residues. V lost 7 bases, J lost 5 bases, and 17 bases lay in between. Germline V CDR1 and CDR2: LNHDA, SQIVND (reference sequence). The CDR3 reads CASTGGGGEETQYF. CDR3 coding DNA: TGTGCCAGTACTGGGGGAGGGGGCGAGGAGACCCAGTACTTC. The full variable domain, in which reference TRBV19 and TRBJ2-5 provide the parts outside the CDR3, is DGGITQSPKYLFRKEGQNVTLSCEQNLNHDAMYWYRQDPGQGLRLIYYSQIVNDFQKGDIAEGYSVSREKKESFPLTVTSAQKNPTAFYLCASTGGGGEETQYFGPGTRLLVL.

The CDR3 is CASSPRGTGDNYGYTF. CDR3 coding DNA: TGTGCCAGCTCACCGCGAGGGACAGGGGATAACTATGGCTACACCTTC. J is TRBJ1-2 and V is TRBV18; 10 positions match TRBD1. Germline loops: CDR1 KGHSH, CDR2 LQKENI. The trim removed 3 bases at V and 1 base at J, leaving 5 bases unmatched. The CDR3 length is 16 residues.

The chain joins TRBV6-5 to TRBJ1-1; D gene unclear. The CDR3 consists of 12 residues. From germline, CDR1 is MNHEY and CDR2 SVGAGI. V lost 10 bases and J 0 bases, leaving 9 bases between the germline ends. The CDR3 bases are TGTGCCACGGGCGACCTGAACACTGAAGCTTTCTTT. This gives the protein CATGDLNTEAFF.

V gene TRBV18 combines with J gene TRBJ2-1; 9 bases agree with TRBD2. Germline CDR1 reads KGHSH; CDR2 reads LQKENI. Trimming cost V 2 bases and J 1 base; bases outside gene matches: 6. The length of the CDR3 is 17 residues. The CDR3 coding sequence is TGTGCCAGCTCACCAGAGCTAGCGGGGAATTCCTACAATGAGCAGTTCTTC. Translated, it gives CASSPELAGNSYNEQFF.

The CDR3 loop reads CASSLAGGYNEKLFF. The CDR3 bases are TGTGCCAGCAGCTTGGCCGGGGGTTATAATGAAAAACTGTTTTTT. The chain joins TRBV5-6 to TRBJ1-4, with D possibly matching TRBD1 (5 bases). V was shortened by 0 bases and J by 4 bases, with 10 bases between the two germline ends. This CDR3 has 15 residues. Germline V CDR1 and CDR2: SGHDT, YYEEEE.

This clone was picked up one time. The chain recombines TRBV30 with TRBJ1-2; TRBD1 matches at 9 bases. The length of the CDR3 is 14 residues. Losses at the gene ends were 2 bases for V and 7 bases for J; bases not matched to a gene: 8. The germline V gene has CDR1 GTSNPN and CDR2 SVGIG (reference sequence). CDR3 in amino acids: CAWSWTGELSGYTF. The DNA of the CDR3 is TGTGCCTGGAGTTGGACAGGGGAACTCTCTGGCTACACCTTC.

The V call is TRBV7-2, the J call TRBJ2-1; TRBD2 might be the D (7 bases). The V and J ends lost 2 bases and 6 bases respectively, with 14 bases between them. Germline CDR1 reads SGHTA; CDR2 reads FQGNSA. This CDR3 is built from 15 residues. CDR3 sequence (DNA): TGTGCCAGCAGCTTACCCCGCCGGGGGGCCAATGAGCAGTTCTTC. It specifies CASSLPRRGANEQFF.

The rearrangement joins TRBV2 to TRBJ1-1; D gene unclear. Trimming removed 7 bases from V and 10 bases from J, with 13 bases in between. Per the germline V gene, CDR1 is SNHLY and CDR2 is FYNNEI. This CDR3 has 11 amino acids. In nucleotides, the CDR3 is TGTGCCAGCAAAGTGAGGGATGGAGCTTTCTTT. This translates into CASKVRDGAFF.

The chain is built from TRBV19 and TRBJ1-2; D is unclear. The CDR3 length is 14 residues. V lost 5 bases, J lost 8 bases, and 18 bases lay in between. Germline values: CDR1 LNHDA, CDR2 SQIVND (reference sequence). The CDR3 spells CASSPRRTWEGYTF. DNA of the CDR3: TGTGCCAGTAGTCCCCGACGGACCTGGGAAGGCTACACCTTC.

CDR3 residues: CSVEYRVRETQYF. In DNA form, the CDR3 reads TGCAGCGTTGAGTACAGGGTACGGGAGACCCAGTACTTC. The genes are TRBV29-1 and TRBJ2-5; possible D gene TRBD1, 6 bases. V lost 3 bases and J 5 bases, leaving 13 bases between the germline ends. The CDR3 is 13 amino acids. Germline values: CDR1 SQVTM, CDR2 ANQGSEA.

V usage is TRBV30 and J usage is TRBJ2-1, with D possibly called TRBD1 or TRBD2 (5 bases each). With 5 bases removed from V and 0 bases from J, the gap between germline ends came to 11 bases. From germline, CDR1 is GTSNPN and CDR2 SVGIG (reference sequence). This CDR3 comprises 14 residues. The CDR3 reads CAWRGVSSYNEQFF. CDR3 DNA: TGTGCCTGGCGAGGGGTTAGCTCCTACAATGAGCAGTTCTTC.

This clone was found a few times. The chain uses TRBV29-1 and TRBJ2-1, with D possibly being TRBD1 or TRBD2 (6 bases each). The CDR3 runs 14 residues. Trimming took 2 bases from V and 4 from J, leaving 12 bases between them. CDR1 and CDR2 from the germline V gene are SQVTM and ANQGSEA. The CDR3 loop reads CSVERGRVYNEQFF. In DNA form, the CDR3 reads TGCAGCGTTGAACGGGGGCGCGTATACAATGAGCAGTTCTTC.

The chain joins TRBV29-1 to TRBJ1-3, with D possibly matching TRBD1 (5 bases). CDR3 length: 16 amino acids. V lost 5 bases, J lost 3 bases, and 20 bases lay in between. The V gene's germline CDR1 is SQVTM and CDR2 ANQGSEA. DNA for the CDR3: TGCAGCGTTCAGCTCCCAGGCAGGGAAGGTGGAAACACCATATATTTT. As protein: CSVQLPGREGGNTIYF.

A single count supports this clone. The genes are TRBV5-1 and TRBJ1-4; TRBD1 might be the D (6 bases). The CDR3 extends over 15 amino acids. The germline V gene encodes CDR1 SGHRS and CDR2 YFSETQ. V was clipped by 4 bases and J by 4 bases, with 14 bases between them. For the CDR3, the DNA is TGCGCCAGCAGCGAACTACAGGGTATTAATGAAAAACTGTTTTTT. Translating it yields CASSELQGINEKLFF.

This clone has only one observation. V and J are TRBV30 and TRBJ2-7; a possible D gene is TRBD1 (6 bases). The germline V and J ends were trimmed by 7 bases and 5 bases, with 18 bases remaining between them. Per the germline V gene, CDR1 is GTSNPN and CDR2 is SVGIG (reference sequence). The CDR3 sequence is 13 residues long. The CDR3 loop reads CALTRGLADEQYF. CDR3 sequence (DNA): TGTGCCTTGACCAGGGGCTTGGCGGACGAGCAGTACTTC.

The rearrangement links TRBV19 to TRBJ2-5; TRBD2 aligns across 10 bases. Germline values: CDR1 LNHDA, CDR2 SQIVND (reference sequence). The ends lost 6 bases at V and 5 bases at J; junction bases unmatched: 6. The CDR3 loop spans 14 amino acids. The CDR3 DNA reads as TGTGCCAGTAGCTTAGCGGGAGGAATGGAGACCCAGTACTTC. Residues: CASSLAGGMETQYF.

The rearrangement uses TRBV6-5 and TRBJ2-7; D not resolved. In germline, CDR1 is MNHEY, CDR2 SVGAGI. Trimming shortened V by 0 bases and J by 5 bases, and 14 bases separated the two germline ends. The CDR3 consists of 15 residues. In nucleotides, the CDR3 is TGTGCCAGCAGTTACTCCAGGACCCCTGTCAACGAGCAGTACTTC. Translated, it gives CASSYSRTPVNEQYF.

This chain's CDR3 is CASSLTSGSNEQFF. CDR3 in DNA: TGTGCCAGTAGTCTCACTAGCGGGAGCAATGAGCAGTTCTTC. The chain has TRBV19 and TRBJ2-1, with 11 bases matching TRBD2. The V gene's germline CDR1 is LNHDA and CDR2 SQIVND (reference sequence). The CDR3 runs 14 residues. V was pared by 5 bases and J by 6 bases, with 3 bases of the junction left unmatched.

The chain uses TRBV9 and TRBJ1-5; weak D call: TRBD1 (5 bases). Trimming took 2 bases from V and 2 from J, leaving 8 bases between them. Per the germline V gene, CDR1 is SGDLS and CDR2 is YYNGEE. This CDR3 is built from 14 residues. This CDR3 reads CASSVGGGNQPQHF. The CDR3 region has the DNA TGTGCCAGCAGCGTCGGGGGGGGCAATCAGCCCCAGCATTTT.

This chain connects TRBV7-6 to TRBJ2-3; 8 bases agree with TRBD1. The V gene's germline CDR1 is SGHVS and CDR2 FNYEAQ. With V trimmed by 1 base and J by 4 bases, 4 bases remained unmatched. This CDR3 comprises 15 residues. The CDR3 nucleotides are TGTGCCAGCAGCTTAGGCAGGGGGCAGGCAGATACGCAGTATTTT. It is translated as CASSLGRGQADTQYF. The full variable domain, rest sourced from reference TRBV7-6 and TRBJ2-3, is GAGVSQSPRYKVTKRGQDVALRCDPISGHVSLYWYRQALGQGPEFLTYFNYEAQQDKSGLPNDRFSAERPEGSISTLTIQRTEQRDSAMYRCASSLGRGQADTQYFGPGTRLTVL.

This clone was detected a few times. The rearrangement links TRBV7-2 to TRBJ1-5; no clear D gene. Between the trimmed V and J ends, which lost 1 base and 2 bases, there was a span of 6 bases. CDR3 length: 14 amino acids. Germline CDR1 SGHTA, CDR2 FQGNSA. CDR3 amino acids: CASSLDQGNQPQHF. The DNA of the CDR3 is TGTGCCAGCAGCTTAGACCAGGGCAATCAGCCCCAGCATTTT.

The chain employs TRBV27 and TRBJ2-1, with a tentative D call TRBD2 (5 bases). The CDR3 is 14 residues long. V was cut by 5 bases and J by 2 bases, with 10 bases left in between. The germline gives CDR1 MNHEY, CDR2 SMNVEV (reference sequence). The CDR3 sequence is CASSREGPYNEQFF. For the CDR3, the DNA is TGTGCCAGCAGTAGAGAGGGCCCCTACAATGAGCAGTTCTTC.

This chain uses TRBV5-1 with TRBJ1-2, with D possibly matching TRBD1 (6 bases). With 6 bases removed from V and 6 bases from J, the gap between germline ends came to 9 bases. The CDR3 contains 11 residues. CDR1 and CDR2 (germline): SGHRS, YFSETQ. CDR3 nucleotides: TGCGCCAGCACAGGGGTACATGGCTACACCTTC. Residues: CASTGVHGYTF.

Concerning this clone itself: Other DNA sequences in the same sample also yield this CDR3. This rearrangement joins TRBV27 to TRBJ2-2; D is unclear. Germline CDR1 and CDR2: MNHEY and SMNVEV (reference sequence). The CDR3 has 15 residues. V lost 3 bases and J 1 base, leaving 9 bases between the germline ends. The CDR3 region is CASSFQTGNTGELFF. CDR3 nucleotides: TGTGCCAGCAGTTTCCAAACCGGGAACACCGGGGAGCTGTTTTTT.